The entry below gives a single T cell receptor beta chain sequence along with its context. The data derive from a study of blood T cell repertoires in COVID-19. At the level of the study: Collection of acute and convalescent COVID-19 samples took place in the United States, Italy and Spain. Nucleic acid was either cDNA or gDNA, and it came from T cells, B-cell-depleted T cells, or PBMCs.

As processed by the authors: Amplified reference gene primers provided the basis for estimating nucleated cell counts. Data came from immunoSEQ multiplex PCR; TCRdb stores just in-frame clones and leaves some out. The V and J calls and clone size are taken from that table; D and trimming were inferred from the DNA. The sample shows around 150,000 clones, 75% to 90% of them seen only once. The CDR3 has 15 amino acids. This TCR derives from a woman between 55 and 75 years old with active COVID-19. The chain has TRBV7-5 and TRBJ2-2; TRBD1 is the table's D call, not checked against the DNA. TRBV7-5 is a pseudogene. Specimen: peripheral blood. This CDR3 reads CVRSPPGTGIGELFF. The CDR3 nucleotides read TGTGTCAGAAGCCCACCGGGGACAGGGATCGGGGAGCTGTTTTTT.